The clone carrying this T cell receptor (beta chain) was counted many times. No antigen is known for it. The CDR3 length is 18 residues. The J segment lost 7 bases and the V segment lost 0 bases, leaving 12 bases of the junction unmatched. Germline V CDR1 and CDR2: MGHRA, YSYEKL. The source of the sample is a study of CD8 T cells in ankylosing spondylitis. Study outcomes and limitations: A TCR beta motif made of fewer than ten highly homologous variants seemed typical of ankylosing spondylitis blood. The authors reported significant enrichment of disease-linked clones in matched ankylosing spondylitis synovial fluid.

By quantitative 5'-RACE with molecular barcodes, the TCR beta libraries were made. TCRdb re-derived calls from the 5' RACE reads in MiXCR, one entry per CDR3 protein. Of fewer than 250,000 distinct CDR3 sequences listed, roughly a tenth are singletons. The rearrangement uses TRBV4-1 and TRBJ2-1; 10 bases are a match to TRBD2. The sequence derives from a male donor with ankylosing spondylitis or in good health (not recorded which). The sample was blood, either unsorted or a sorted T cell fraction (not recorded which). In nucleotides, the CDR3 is TGCGCCAGCAGCCAAGAGGCCAATATTCTAGCGGGGGTGAATGAGCAGTTCTTC. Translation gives CASSQEANILAGVNEQFF.